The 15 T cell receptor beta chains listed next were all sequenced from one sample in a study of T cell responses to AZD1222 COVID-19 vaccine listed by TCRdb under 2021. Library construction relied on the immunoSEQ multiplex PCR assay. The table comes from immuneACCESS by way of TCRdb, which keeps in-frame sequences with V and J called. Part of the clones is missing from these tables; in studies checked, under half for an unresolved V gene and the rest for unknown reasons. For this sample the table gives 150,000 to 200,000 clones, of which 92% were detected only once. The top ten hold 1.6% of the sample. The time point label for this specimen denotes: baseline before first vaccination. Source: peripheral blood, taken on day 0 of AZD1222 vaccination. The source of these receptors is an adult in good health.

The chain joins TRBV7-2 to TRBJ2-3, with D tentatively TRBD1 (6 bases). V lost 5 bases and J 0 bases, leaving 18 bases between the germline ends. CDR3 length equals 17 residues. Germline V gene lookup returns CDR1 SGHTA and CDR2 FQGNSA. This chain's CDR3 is CASSPTGTRRSTDTQYF. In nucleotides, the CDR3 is TGTGCCAGCAGCCCCACCGGGACACGGAGAAGCACAGATACGCAGTATTTT. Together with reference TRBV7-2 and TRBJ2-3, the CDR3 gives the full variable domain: GAGVSQSPSNKVTEKGKDVELRCDPISGHTALYWYRQSLGQGLEFLIYFQGNSAPDKSGLPSDRFSAERTGGSVSTLTIQRTQQEDSAVYLCASSPTGTRRSTDTQYFGPGTRLTVL.

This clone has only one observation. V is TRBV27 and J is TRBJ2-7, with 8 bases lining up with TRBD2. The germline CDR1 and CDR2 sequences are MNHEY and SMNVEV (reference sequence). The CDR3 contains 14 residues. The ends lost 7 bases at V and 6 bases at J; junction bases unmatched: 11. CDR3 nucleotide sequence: TGTGCCAGCACCACCTTGGCGGGAGGTACCGAGCAGTACTTC. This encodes CASTTLAGGTEQYF.

The CDR3 protein is CASSRSRGGTGANVLTF. The CDR3 DNA reads as TGTGCCAGCAGCAGATCTAGAGGGGGTACTGGGGCCAACGTCCTGACTTTC. The V call is TRBV6-4, the J call TRBJ2-6; TRBD1 might be the D (6 bases). This CDR3 spans 17 amino acids. Trimming stripped 6 bases from V and 2 bases from J, with 17 bases between. Germline assignment: CDR1 MRHNA and CDR2 SNTAGT.

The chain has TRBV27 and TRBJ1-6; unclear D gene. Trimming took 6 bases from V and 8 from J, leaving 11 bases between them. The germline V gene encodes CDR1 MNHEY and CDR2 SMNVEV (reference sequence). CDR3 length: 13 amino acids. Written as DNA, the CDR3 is TGTGCCAGCAGCTTGGGTTTCCATTCACCCCTCCACTTT. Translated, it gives CASSLGFHSPLHF.

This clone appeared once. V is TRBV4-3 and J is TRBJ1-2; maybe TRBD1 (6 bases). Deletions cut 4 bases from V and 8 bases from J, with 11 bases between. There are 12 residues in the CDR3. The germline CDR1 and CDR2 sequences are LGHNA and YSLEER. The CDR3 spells CASSPDRGGYTF. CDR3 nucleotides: TGCGCCAGCAGCCCGGACAGAGGGGGCTACACCTTC.

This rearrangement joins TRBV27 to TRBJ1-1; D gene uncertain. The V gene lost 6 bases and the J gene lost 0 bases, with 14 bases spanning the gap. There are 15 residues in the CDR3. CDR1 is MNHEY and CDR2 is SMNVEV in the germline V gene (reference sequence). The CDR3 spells CASRHGMGMNTEAFF. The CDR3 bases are TGTGCCAGCAGGCATGGGATGGGGATGAACACTGAAGCTTTCTTT.

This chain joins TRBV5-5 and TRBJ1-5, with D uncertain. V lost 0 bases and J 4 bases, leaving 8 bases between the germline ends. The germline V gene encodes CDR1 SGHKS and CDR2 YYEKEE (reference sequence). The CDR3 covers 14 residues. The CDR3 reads CASSLGHGNQPQHF. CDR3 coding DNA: TGTGCCAGCAGCTTGGGACATGGGAATCAGCCCCAGCATTTT.

The CDR3 DNA follows: TGTGCCAGCAGGCCGGGGGGGGGACCCCAGCATTTT. Protein: CASRPGGGPQHF. The chain couples TRBV12-3 or TRBV12-4 to TRBJ1-5; the D gene is possibly TRBD1 (5 bases). V was shortened by 6 bases and J by 10 bases, with 13 bases between the two germline ends. CDR3 length: 12 residues.

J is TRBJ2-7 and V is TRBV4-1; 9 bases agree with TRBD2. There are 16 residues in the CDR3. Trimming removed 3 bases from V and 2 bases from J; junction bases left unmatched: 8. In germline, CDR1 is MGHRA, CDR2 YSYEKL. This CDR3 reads CASSHTRGRATYEQYF. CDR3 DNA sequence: TGCGCCAGCAGCCACACGCGCGGGAGGGCCACCTACGAGCAGTACTTC.

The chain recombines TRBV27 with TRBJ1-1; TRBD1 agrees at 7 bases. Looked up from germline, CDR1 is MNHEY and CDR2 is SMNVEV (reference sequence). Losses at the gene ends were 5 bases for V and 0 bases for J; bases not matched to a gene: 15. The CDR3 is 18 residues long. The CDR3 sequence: CASSRVLIQGTLNTEAFF. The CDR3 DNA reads TGTGCCAGCAGTCGAGTACTAATACAGGGGACTTTGAACACTGAAGCTTTCTTT.

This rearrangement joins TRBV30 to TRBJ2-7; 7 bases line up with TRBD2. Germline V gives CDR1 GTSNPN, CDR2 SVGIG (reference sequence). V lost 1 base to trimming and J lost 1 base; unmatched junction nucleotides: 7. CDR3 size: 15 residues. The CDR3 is CAWSGGGGGSYEQYF. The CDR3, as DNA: TGTGCCTGGAGTGGCGGTGGCGGGGGATCCTACGAGCAGTACTTC.

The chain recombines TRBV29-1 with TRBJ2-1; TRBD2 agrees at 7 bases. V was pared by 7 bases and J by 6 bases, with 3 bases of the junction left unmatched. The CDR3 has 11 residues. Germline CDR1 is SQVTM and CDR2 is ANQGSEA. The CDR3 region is CSAGLGNEQFF. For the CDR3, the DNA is TGCAGCGCCGGACTAGGCAATGAGCAGTTCTTC.

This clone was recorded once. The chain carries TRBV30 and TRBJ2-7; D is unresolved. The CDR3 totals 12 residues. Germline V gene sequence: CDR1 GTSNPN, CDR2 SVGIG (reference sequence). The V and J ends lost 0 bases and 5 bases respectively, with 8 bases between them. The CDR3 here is CAWSVRGDEQYF. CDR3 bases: TGTGCCTGGAGTGTACGCGGCGACGAGCAGTACTTC.

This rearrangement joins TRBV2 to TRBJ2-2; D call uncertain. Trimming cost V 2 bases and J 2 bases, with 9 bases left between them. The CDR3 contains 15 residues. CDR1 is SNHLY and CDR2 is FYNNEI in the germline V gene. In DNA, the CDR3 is TGTGCCAGCAGTGAACAGATCATAAACACCGGGGAGCTGTTTTTT. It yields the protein CASSEQIINTGELFF.

CDR3 nucleotides: TGTGCCAGCAGCCCCCGACAGGGGATAGGAGGCTACACCTTC. As protein: CASSPRQGIGGYTF. The chain carries TRBV7-2 and TRBJ1-2; 8 bases are a match to TRBD1. V lost 5 bases to trimming and J lost 8 bases; unmatched junction nucleotides: 10. Germline V CDR1 and CDR2: SGHTA, FQGNSA. The CDR3 spans 14 residues.